This T cell receptor (beta chain) was observed in a study of Graves' ophthalmopathy and Graves' hyperthyroidism. Concerning this clonotype itself: The antigen is undetermined.

The V gene's germline CDR1 is ENHRY and CDR2 SYGVKD. Deletions cut 4 bases from V and 1 base from J, with 13 bases between. This CDR3 region has 15 residues. The study's findings and limits: The blood repertoire also included most expanded thyroid clonotypes above 0.001 frequency.

Scientists amplified the TCR beta CDR3 regions from RNA transcripts. HTBI-primed first-round RT-PCR preceded second-round multiplex PCR. TCRdb recomputed calls from the multiplex PCR reads with MiXCR, one row per CDR3 protein. The profile shows around 1.1 million distinct CDR3 sequences, about 40% of them singletons. The genes are TRBV10-3 and TRBJ2-5; weak D call: TRBD2 (6 bases). The origin of this receptor is an adult man with Graves' hyperthyroidism. Sample: peripheral blood or thyroid tissue (not recorded which). DNA of the CDR3: TGTGCCATCAGTGGGCCGGGAGTCTCCCAAGAGACCCAGTACTTC. Protein product: CAISGPGVSQETQYF.